The 17 T cell receptor beta chains given below trace back to one sample, sequenced in a study of ipilimumab plus nivolumab after autologous stem cell transplantation. Sequenced by immunoSEQ multiplex PCR; TCRdb stores in-frame clones only, minus some. The sample gives 15,000 or so clones, 65% to 75% of which show up once; about 9.4% is in the top ten. Specimen: PBMCs, collected in a trial of ipilimumab plus nivolumab as post-transplant consolidation. Receptors were obtained from a male donor with primary mediastinal lymphoma.

In its sample, this clone was seen a few times. V is TRBV5-5 and J is TRBJ2-3; TRBD2 agrees at 9 bases. The CDR3 contains 16 residues. Germline-derived CDR1 and CDR2 are SGHKS and YYEKEE (reference sequence). V lost 0 bases, J lost 1 base, and 3 bases stayed unmatched. The CDR3 reads CASSLARLAGTDTQYF. The CDR3 DNA sequence: TGTGCCAGCAGCTTGGCCAGACTAGCGGGCACAGATACGCAGTATTTT.

The chain couples TRBV6-4 to TRBJ2-7; D is perhaps TRBD1 (6 bases). The ends were cut back, 4 bases at V and 0 bases at J, with 13 bases in the middle. The CDR3 contains 15 residues. The V gene's germline CDR1 is MRHNA and CDR2 SNTAGT. The CDR3 DNA reads as TGTGCCAGCAGTGCGGAGCCAGGGGCCTCCTACGAGCAGTACTTC. Its protein is CASSAEPGASYEQYF.

J is TRBJ2-5 and V is TRBV11-1, with 7 bases matching TRBD1. Per germline, CDR1 SGHAT and CDR2 FQDESV (reference sequence). V trimming: 3 bases; J trimming: 0 bases; junction bases outside the gene matches: 10. This CDR3 spans 17 amino acids. The CDR3 is CASSFTRTGTYQETQYF. DNA of the CDR3: TGTGCCAGCAGCTTTACTCGGACAGGAACGTACCAAGAGACCCAGTACTTC.

The table lists this clone with a count of one. The CDR3 nucleotides read TGTGCCAGCAGCTTAGTGGGTTTGGACAATTCACCCCTCCACTTT. Protein sequence: CASSLVGLDNSPLHF. The rearrangement uses TRBV7-2 and TRBJ1-6; no firm D call. CDR1 and CDR2 (germline): SGHTA, FQGNSA. Trimming stripped 1 base from V and 7 bases from J, with 11 bases between. The CDR3 is 15 amino acids.

The chain uses TRBV5-4 and TRBJ2-1, with 11 bases fitting TRBD2. The CDR3 has 16 amino acids. Germline trimming cut 5 bases from V and 0 bases from J; bases unmatched to any gene: 4. Germline assignment: CDR1 SGHNT and CDR2 YYREEE (reference sequence). As DNA, the CDR3 is TGTGCCAGCAGTTCCACTAGCGGGAGCTCCTACAATGAGCAGTTCTTC. Its translation: CASSSTSGSSYNEQFF.

This clone has a handful of counts. The chain uses TRBV2 and TRBJ2-4; D may correspond to TRBD1 or TRBD2 (5 bases each). Per germline, CDR1 SNHLY and CDR2 FYNNEI. CDR3 size: 12 residues. The V end was cut by 4 bases, the J end by 16 bases, with 17 bases between. The CDR3 sequence is CASSVTRDPGYF. The CDR3 nucleotides read TGTGCCAGCAGTGTGACTCGGGACCCGGGCTACTTC.

The CDR3 DNA sequence: TGTGCCAGCAGCTCCGGGACAGGGAATGACGATCAGCCCCAGCATTTT. Amino acids: CASSSGTGNDDQPQHF. The gene calls are TRBV6-8 and TRBJ1-5; 9 positions match TRBD1. This CDR3 is 16 amino acids long. The germline V gene has CDR1 MNHGY and CDR2 SAAAGT. With V trimmed by 6 bases and J by 5 bases, 11 bases remained unmatched.

The chain is built from TRBV28 and TRBJ2-1; D might be TRBD2 (7 bases). The CDR3 has 15 residues. The V end lost 6 bases, the J end lost 4 bases, and 16 bases lay between the germline ends. CDR1 is MDHEN, CDR2 SYDVKM, per germline. This CDR3 is CASSLGGPNYNEQFF. Here the CDR3 DNA reads TGTGCCAGCAGCCTGGGGGGGCCCAATTACAATGAGCAGTTCTTC.

This chain connects TRBV27 to TRBJ2-7; 12 positions match TRBD2. Trimming took 1 base from V and 4 from J; bases not matched to a gene: 8. The CDR3 has 17 residues. Germline CDR1 is MNHEY and CDR2 is SMNVEV (reference sequence). In nucleotides, the CDR3 is TGTGCCAGCAGTTTATTCGCAGGACTAGCGGGAACTTACGAGCAGTACTTC. Translated: CASSLFAGLAGTYEQYF.

This chain connects TRBV29-1 to TRBJ1-2; 8 bases are shared with TRBD1. The length of the CDR3 is 12 residues. Germline V lookup: CDR1 SQVTM, CDR2 ANQGSEA. The V and J ends lost 6 bases and 3 bases, in that order; junction bases with no gene match: 3. The CDR3 DNA is TGCAGCGTCGAACAGGGGGACTATGGCTACACCTTC. It specifies CSVEQGDYGYTF.

The rearrangement joins TRBV29-1 to TRBJ2-5, with TRBD1 as a possible D gene (5 bases). Germline V gene lookup returns CDR1 SQVTM and CDR2 ANQGSEA. The CDR3 runs to 13 residues. V was cut by 3 bases and J by 4 bases, with 12 bases left in between. CDR3 in DNA: TGCAGCGTTGAGGTCAGGGTCGGAGAGACCCAGTACTTC. This encodes CSVEVRVGETQYF. Complete variable domain (other parts from reference TRBV29-1 and TRBJ2-5): SAVISQKPSRDICQRGTSLTIQCQVDSQVTMMFWYRQQPGQSLTLIATANQGSEATYESGFVIDKFPISRPNLTFSTLTVSNMSPEDSSIYLCSVEVRVGETQYFGPGTRLLVL.

This chain joins TRBV7-2 and TRBJ2-2; TRBD1 matches at 8 bases. V lost 5 bases and J lost 5; bases outside the gene matches: 4. The CDR3 runs 14 residues. The germline CDR1 and CDR2 sequences are SGHTA and FQGNSA. DNA of the CDR3: TGTGCCAGCAGCACCGGACAGGGAACCGGGGAGCTGTTTTTT. Protein: CASSTGQGTGELFF.

This clone was observed once. This sequence joins TRBV14 and TRBJ2-1, with TRBD2 identical over 11 bases. V lost 4 bases and J lost 7; bases outside the gene matches: 12. This CDR3 contains 17 residues. The germline gives CDR1 SGHDN, CDR2 FVKESK. In nucleotides, the CDR3 is TGTGCCAGCAGCCGAAAGACGGGACTAGCGGTTAGAAATGAGCAGTTCTTC. Protein sequence: CASSRKTGLAVRNEQFF.

The rearrangement links TRBV28 to TRBJ2-1; D gene unclear. This CDR3 region has 15 residues. Per germline, CDR1 MDHEN and CDR2 SYDVKM. Trimming removed 2 bases from V and 9 bases from J, with 17 bases in between. CDR3 amino acids: CASSLEIGVLGEQFF. Written as DNA, the CDR3 is TGTGCCAGCAGTTTAGAAATAGGCGTTCTCGGTGAGCAGTTCTTC.

This chain links TRBV5-1 with TRBJ2-5; D is possibly TRBD1 or TRBD2 (5 bases each). CDR1 SGHRS and CDR2 YFSETQ come from the germline V gene. The ends were cut back, 4 bases at V and 5 bases at J, with 15 bases in the middle. The CDR3 loop spans 14 amino acids. CDR3 sequence: CASSGGRLAETQYF. In nucleotides, the CDR3 is TGCGCCAGCAGCGGGGGACGGTTAGCGGAGACCCAGTACTTC.

This chain links TRBV5-1 with TRBJ2-1, with TRBD1 matching over 11 bases. Germline V gene sequence: CDR1 SGHRS, CDR2 YFSETQ. The CDR3 consists of 15 residues. The V segment lost 2 bases and the J segment 7 bases; nucleotides outside the gene matches: 5. CDR3 protein: CASSFLDRGLNEQFF. CDR3 bases: TGCGCCAGCAGCTTTTTGGACAGGGGGCTGAATGAGCAGTTCTTC. Full variable domain (missing parts from reference TRBV5-1 and TRBJ2-1): KAGVTQTPRYLIKTRGQQVTLSCSPISGHRSVSWYQQTPGQGLQFLFEYFSETQRNKGNFPGRFSGRQFSNSRSEMNVSTLELGDSALYLCASSFLDRGLNEQFFGPGTRLTVL.

This chain uses TRBV11-3 with TRBJ2-6, with 8 bases that match TRBD1. This CDR3 spans 16 amino acids. V lost 4 bases to trimming and J lost 4 bases; unmatched junction nucleotides: 6. Germline V gene lookup returns CDR1 SGHNT and CDR2 YENEEA. The CDR3 DNA follows: TGTGCCAGCAGCTCCCAGGGGGCAGAAGGGGCCAACGTCCTGACTTTC. It yields the protein CASSSQGAEGANVLTF.